This TCR beta chain was recorded in a study of blood T cell repertoires in COVID-19. Study-level background: The origin of the acute and convalescent COVID-19 samples was the United States, Italy and Spain. The cDNA or gDNA used as material had been derived from T cells, B-cell-depleted T cells, or PBMCs.

This clone was seen just once. There are 15 residues in the CDR3. Germline V gene data show CDR1 as MNHNY and CDR2 as SVGAGI (reference sequence). V lost 4 bases and J lost 6; bases outside the gene matches: 6. In the source study's methods: Reference gene primers were amplified, and this amplification served to estimate nucleated cell counts. Clones were read by immunoSEQ multiplex PCR, and TCRdb kept only the in-frame ones, dropping some. V, J and clone size derive from that table, while D and trimming were established from the DNA sequence. The data contain 300,000 to 400,000 clones, around 91% of them singletons.

Specimen: peripheral blood. V is TRBV6-6 and J is TRBJ1-5; 10 nucleotides agree with TRBD1. The sequence came from a woman between 18 and 30 years old who had recovered from COVID-19. This CDR3 is CASSFDGQGGQPQHF. The CDR3 DNA sequence: TGTGCCAGCAGTTTCGATGGACAGGGGGGTCAGCCCCAGCATTTT.